This record concerns one TCR beta chain sequence. Every immunoSEQ plate was one replicate of a subset's evenly spread DNA. TCRdb's table, derived via immunoSEQ multiplex PCR, lists solely in-frame clones and lacks some. The top ten hold roughly 13% of the sample, which has roughly 450,000 clones, roughly 78% seen once. The germline gives CDR1 SGHRS, CDR2 YFSETQ. Trimming left V 2 bases short and J 2 bases short, with 10 bases between. The CDR3 is 15 residues long. The data are from a study of shared clonotypes between healthy human individuals. The V and J genes are TRBV5-1 and TRBJ1-4; D not certain. The origin of this receptor is a woman aged 35 to 49 in good health. Some clones in this sample may be carry-over from other donors' samples. The sample taken for sequencing was PBMCs. Here the CDR3 reads CASSLSLGTNEKLFF. CDR3 nucleotides: TGCGCCAGCAGCTTAAGTTTGGGGACTAATGAAAAACTGTTTTTT.